This passage covers 2 T cell receptor beta chains from one sample sequenced in a study of blood T cells in healthy people across ages. For the second PCR, which ran for 7 to 11 cycles, a sample-barcoded 5' primer and a J-beta primer mix were used. MiXCR, applied by TCRdb to the 5' RACE reads, yields one record per CDR3 protein. The sample records 380,000 or so distinct CDR3 sequences, about 55% being singletons. Sequences were obtained from blood. All receptors derive from a man aged 55-75 years in good health.

The chain links TRBV28 to TRBJ1-4, with 8 bases aligning to TRBD1. V trimming: 5 bases; J trimming: 6 bases; junction bases outside the gene matches: 5. The CDR3 loop spans 14 amino acids. Germline lookup yields CDR1 MDHEN and CDR2 SYDVKM. CDR3 region: CASSDRGRDEKLFF. In DNA form, the CDR3 reads TGTGCCAGCAGTGACAGGGGTAGGGATGAAAAACTGTTTTTT.

A few counts support this clonotype. This rearrangement joins TRBV5-1 to TRBJ2-3; D is unresolved. V lost 0 bases and J lost 0, with 14 bases in between. The CDR3 length is 17 residues. The germline gives CDR1 SGHRS, CDR2 YFSETQ. This CDR3 is CASSLGTSHFSTDTQYF. Here the CDR3 DNA reads TGCGCCAGCAGCTTGGGAACTTCTCACTTTAGCACAGATACGCAGTATTTT.